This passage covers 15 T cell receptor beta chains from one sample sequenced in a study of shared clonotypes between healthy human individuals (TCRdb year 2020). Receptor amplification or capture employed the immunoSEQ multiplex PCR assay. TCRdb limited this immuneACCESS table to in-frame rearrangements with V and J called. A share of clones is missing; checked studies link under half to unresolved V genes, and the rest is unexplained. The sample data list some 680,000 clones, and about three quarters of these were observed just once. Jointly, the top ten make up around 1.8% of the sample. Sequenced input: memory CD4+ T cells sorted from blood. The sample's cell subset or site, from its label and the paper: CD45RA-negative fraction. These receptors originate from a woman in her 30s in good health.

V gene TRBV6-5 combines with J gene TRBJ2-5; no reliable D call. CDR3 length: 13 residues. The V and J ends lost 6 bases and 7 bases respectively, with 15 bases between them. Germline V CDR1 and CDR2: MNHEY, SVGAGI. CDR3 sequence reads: CASRIDALGTQYF. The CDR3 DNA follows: TGTGCCAGCAGGATAGATGCTCTAGGGACCCAGTACTTC.

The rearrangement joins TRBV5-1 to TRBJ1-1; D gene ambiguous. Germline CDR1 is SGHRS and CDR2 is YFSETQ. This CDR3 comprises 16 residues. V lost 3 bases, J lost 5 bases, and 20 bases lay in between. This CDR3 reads CASSSAYRGTGTEAFF. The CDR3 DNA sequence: TGCGCCAGCAGCTCCGCATATAGAGGTACCGGGACTGAAGCTTTCTTT.

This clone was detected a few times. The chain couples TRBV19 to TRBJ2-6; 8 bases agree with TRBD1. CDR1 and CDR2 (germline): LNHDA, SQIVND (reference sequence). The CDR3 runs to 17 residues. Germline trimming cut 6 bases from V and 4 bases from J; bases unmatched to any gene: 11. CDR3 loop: CASRAQPTGVGANVLTF. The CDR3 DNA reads TGTGCCAGTAGAGCTCAACCGACAGGGGTAGGGGCCAACGTCCTGACTTTC.

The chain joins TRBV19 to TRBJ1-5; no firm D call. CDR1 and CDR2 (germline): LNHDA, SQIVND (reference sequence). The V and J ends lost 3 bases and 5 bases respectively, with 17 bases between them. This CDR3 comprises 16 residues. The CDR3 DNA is TGTGCCAGTAGTATGGGTCGATCGGTCCGCGATCAGCCCCAGCATTTT. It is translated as CASSMGRSVRDQPQHF.

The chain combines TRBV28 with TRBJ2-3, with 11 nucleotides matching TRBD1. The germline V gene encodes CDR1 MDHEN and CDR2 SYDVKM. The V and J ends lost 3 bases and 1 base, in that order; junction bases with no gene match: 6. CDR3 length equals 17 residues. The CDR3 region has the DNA TGTGCCAGCAGTTTTTCGGACAGGGGGCGAGGCACAGATACGCAGTATTTT. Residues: CASSFSDRGRGTDTQYF. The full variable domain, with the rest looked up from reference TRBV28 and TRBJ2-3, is DVKVTQSSRYLVKRTGEKVFLECVQDMDHENMFWYRQDPGLGLRLIYFSYDVKMKEKGDIPEGYSVSREKKERFSLILESASTNQTSMYLCASSFSDRGRGTDTQYFGPGTRLTVL.

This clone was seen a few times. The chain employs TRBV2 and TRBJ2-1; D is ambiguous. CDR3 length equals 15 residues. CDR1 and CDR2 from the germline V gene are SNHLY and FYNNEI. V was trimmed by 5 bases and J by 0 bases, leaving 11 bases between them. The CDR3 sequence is CASSRAASSYNEQFF. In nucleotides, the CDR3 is TGTGCCAGCAGTCGCGCGGCGAGCTCCTACAATGAGCAGTTCTTC. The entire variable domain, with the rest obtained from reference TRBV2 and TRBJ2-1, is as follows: EPEVTQTPSHQVTQMGQEVILRCVPISNHLYFYWYRQILGQKVEFLVSFYNNEISEKSEIFDDQFSVERPDGSNFTLKIRSTKLEDSAMYFCASSRAASSYNEQFFGPGTRLTVL.

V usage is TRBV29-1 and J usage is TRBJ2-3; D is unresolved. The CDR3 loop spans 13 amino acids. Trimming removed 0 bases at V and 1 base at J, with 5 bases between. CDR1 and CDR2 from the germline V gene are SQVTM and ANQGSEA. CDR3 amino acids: CSVEDPGTDTQYF. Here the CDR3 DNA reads TGCAGCGTTGAAGATCCCGGCACAGATACGCAGTATTTT.

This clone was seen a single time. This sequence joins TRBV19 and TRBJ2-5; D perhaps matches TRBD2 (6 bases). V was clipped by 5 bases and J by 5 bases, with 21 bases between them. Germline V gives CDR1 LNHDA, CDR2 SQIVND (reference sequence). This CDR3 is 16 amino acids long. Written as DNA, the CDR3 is TGTGCCAGTAGTCCTCTCCTAGCGACCCGGTCGGAGACCCAGTACTTC. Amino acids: CASSPLLATRSETQYF.

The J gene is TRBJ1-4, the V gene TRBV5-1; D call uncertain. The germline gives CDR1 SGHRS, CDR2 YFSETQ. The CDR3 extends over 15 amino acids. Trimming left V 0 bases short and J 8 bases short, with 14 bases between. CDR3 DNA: TGCGCCAGCAGCTTGGCCCGGGCAGTAGAGGAAAAACTGTTTTTT. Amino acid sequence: CASSLARAVEEKLFF. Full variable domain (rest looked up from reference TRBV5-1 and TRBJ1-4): KAGVTQTPRYLIKTRGQQVTLSCSPISGHRSVSWYQQTPGQGLQFLFEYFSETQRNKGNFPGRFSGRQFSNSRSEMNVSTLELGDSALYLCASSLARAVEEKLFFGSGTQLSVL.

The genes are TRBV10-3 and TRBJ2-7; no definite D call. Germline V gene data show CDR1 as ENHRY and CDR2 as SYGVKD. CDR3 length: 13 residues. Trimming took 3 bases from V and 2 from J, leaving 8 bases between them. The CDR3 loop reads CAISDPETYEQYF. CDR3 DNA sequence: TGTGCCATCAGTGACCCCGAAACCTACGAGCAGTACTTC.

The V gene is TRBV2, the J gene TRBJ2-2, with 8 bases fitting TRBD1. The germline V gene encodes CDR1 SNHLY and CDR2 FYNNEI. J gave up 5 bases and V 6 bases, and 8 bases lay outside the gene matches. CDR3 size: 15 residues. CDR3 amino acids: CASRHGTGGTGELFF. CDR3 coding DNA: TGTGCCAGCAGGCACGGGACAGGTGGGACCGGGGAGCTGTTTTTT.

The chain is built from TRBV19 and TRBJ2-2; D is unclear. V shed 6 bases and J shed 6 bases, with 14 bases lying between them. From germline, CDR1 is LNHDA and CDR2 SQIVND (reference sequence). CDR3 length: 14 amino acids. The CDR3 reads CASSPKRAPGELFF. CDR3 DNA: TGTGCCAGTAGCCCGAAACGGGCTCCCGGGGAGCTGTTTTTT.

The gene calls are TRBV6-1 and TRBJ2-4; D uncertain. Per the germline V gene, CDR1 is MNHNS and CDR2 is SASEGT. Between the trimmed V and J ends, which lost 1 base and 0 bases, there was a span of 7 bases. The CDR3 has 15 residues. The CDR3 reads CASSEGGLAKNIQYF. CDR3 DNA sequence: TGTGCCAGCAGTGAAGGAGGCCTAGCCAAAAACATTCAGTACTTC.

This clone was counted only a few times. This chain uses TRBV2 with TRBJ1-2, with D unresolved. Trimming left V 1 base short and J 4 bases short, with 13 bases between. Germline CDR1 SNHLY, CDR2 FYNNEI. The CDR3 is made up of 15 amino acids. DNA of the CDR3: TGTGCCAGCAGTGAAGGGCCTCGGTCGAGCTATGGCTACACCTTC. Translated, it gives CASSEGPRSSYGYTF.

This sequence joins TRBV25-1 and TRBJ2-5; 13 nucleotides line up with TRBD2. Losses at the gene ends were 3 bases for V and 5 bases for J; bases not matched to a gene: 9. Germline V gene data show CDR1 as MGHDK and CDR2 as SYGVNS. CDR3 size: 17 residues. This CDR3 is CASSDPQLAGGPETQYF. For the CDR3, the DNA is TGTGCCAGCAGTGATCCCCAACTAGCGGGAGGGCCGGAGACCCAGTACTTC.